The 17 T cell receptor beta chains given below trace back to one sample, sequenced in a study of T cells in localized non-small cell lung cancer. Assay used: immunoSEQ multiplex PCR; TCRdb lists only in-frame clones, some missing. Of roughly 90,000 clones listed, just over 90% are singletons. The sequencing used PBMCs, collected before any cancer treatment. The source is a woman aged 35 to 69 with stage II squamous cell lung carcinoma.

This chain uses TRBV28 with TRBJ1-1; D may be TRBD1 (5 bases). This CDR3 contains 11 residues. Trimming took off 3 bases at V and 10 bases at J, with 9 bases between the two ends. In germline, CDR1 is MDHEN, CDR2 SYDVKM. In DNA, the CDR3 is TGTGCCAGCAGTTTGATCGGGGGAGCTTTCTTT. Translated, it gives CASSLIGGAFF. The entire variable domain, with the rest obtained from reference TRBV28 and TRBJ1-1, is as follows: DVKVTQSSRYLVKRTGEKVFLECVQDMDHENMFWYRQDPGLGLRLIYFSYDVKMKEKGDIPEGYSVSREKKERFSLILESASTNQTSMYLCASSLIGGAFFGQGTRLTVV.

The chain recombines TRBV5-4 with TRBJ1-5; D not resolved. The germline V gene encodes CDR1 SGHNT and CDR2 YYREEE (reference sequence). V lost 0 bases, J lost 0 bases, and 4 bases lay in between. CDR3 length: 14 residues. The CDR3 protein is CASSLGNSNQPQHF. The CDR3 coding sequence is TGTGCCAGCAGCTTGGGTAATAGCAATCAGCCCCAGCATTTT.

This chain joins TRBV27 and TRBJ2-7; TRBD1 agrees at 9 bases. V shed 5 bases, J shed 6 bases, and the junction held 8 bases outside the gene matches. There are 14 residues in the CDR3. Germline CDR1 and CDR2: MNHEY and SMNVEV (reference sequence). The CDR3 DNA sequence: TGTGCCAGCAGTCCGGGACAGGGTTTTACCGAGCAGTACTTC. Translation: CASSPGQGFTEQYF.

This sequence joins TRBV19 and TRBJ2-3; TRBD2 matches 12 bases. Germline CDR1 and CDR2: LNHDA and SQIVND (reference sequence). Trimming at V came to 5 bases and at J to 0 bases, leaving 9 bases not matched to a gene. This CDR3 is built from 18 residues. CDR3 sequence (DNA): TGTGCCAGTAGTCTCCTCCCCGGACTAGCGGGGAGCACAGATACGCAGTATTTT. Amino acid sequence: CASSLLPGLAGSTDTQYF.

The gene calls are TRBV30 and TRBJ1-4, with D perhaps matching TRBD1 (6 bases). Trimming removed 5 bases at V and 14 bases at J, with 15 bases between. Per the germline V gene, CDR1 is GTSNPN and CDR2 is SVGIG (reference sequence). The length of the CDR3 is 11 residues. CDR3 region: CAWSSSQGLFF. DNA for the CDR3: TGTGCCTGGTCGTCCTCCCAGGGGCTGTTTTTT.

CDR3 coding DNA: TGTGCCAGTACCCTCGGACAGACCTCAACGGTTGGCTACACCTTC. As protein: CASTLGQTSTVGYTF. The chain uses TRBV19 and TRBJ1-2, with a possible D match to TRBD1 (6 bases). The CDR3 sequence is 15 residues long. Trimming took off 7 bases at V and 7 bases at J, with 22 bases between the two ends. Germline loops: CDR1 LNHDA, CDR2 SQIVND (reference sequence).

The rearrangement links TRBV11-2 to TRBJ2-7; 7 bases line up with TRBD2. CDR1 is SGHAT, CDR2 FQNNGV, per germline. The J segment lost 1 base and the V segment lost 5 bases, leaving 14 bases of the junction unmatched. The CDR3 runs to 17 residues. DNA of the CDR3: TGTGCCAGCAGCGACACGGGAGGCTGGGGACCTTCCTACGAGCAGTACTTC. It specifies CASSDTGGWGPSYEQYF.

DNA of the CDR3: TGTGCCGCTCGCAGGGGATTGAACACTGAAGCTTTCTTT. Translated: CAARRGLNTEAFF. This rearrangement joins TRBV2 to TRBJ1-1, with a tentative D call TRBD1 (6 bases). The V and J ends lost 11 bases and 0 bases respectively, with 13 bases between them. Germline V gene sequence: CDR1 SNHLY, CDR2 FYNNEI. This CDR3 is built from 13 residues.

DNA for the CDR3: TGTGCCAGTAGGGCAGGGTTAGCTGGGGCCAACGTCCTGACTTTC. Translated: CASRAGLAGANVLTF. The V gene is TRBV19, the J gene TRBJ2-6; possible D gene TRBD1, 5 bases. The CDR3 has 15 residues. The V and J ends lost 6 bases and 2 bases respectively, with 11 bases between them. In germline, CDR1 is LNHDA, CDR2 SQIVND (reference sequence).

The chain has TRBV19 and TRBJ1-5; D possibly corresponds to TRBD1 (5 bases). With 10 bases removed from V and 6 bases from J, the gap between germline ends came to 10 bases. CDR3 length equals 11 residues. Germline V gives CDR1 LNHDA, CDR2 SQIVND (reference sequence). DNA of the CDR3: TGTGCCACAGGGATGGGTCAGCCCCAGCATTTT. Protein: CATGMGQPQHF.

The rearrangement uses TRBV2 and TRBJ2-4; D is ambiguous. The V and J ends lost 7 bases and 7 bases respectively, with 8 bases between them. Looked up from germline, CDR1 is SNHLY and CDR2 is FYNNEI. CDR3 length: 11 amino acids. CDR3 protein: CASKISNIQYF. Here the CDR3 DNA reads TGTGCCAGCAAAATAAGCAACATTCAGTACTTC.

This sequence joins TRBV11-2 and TRBJ2-2; no definite D call. The germline gives CDR1 SGHAT, CDR2 FQNNGV. Deletions cut 6 bases from V and 4 bases from J, with 9 bases between. The CDR3 spans 13 residues. The CDR3 here is CASRMISTGELFF. For the CDR3, the DNA is TGTGCCAGCAGGATGATAAGCACCGGGGAGCTGTTTTTT.

This chain uses TRBV5-1 with TRBJ2-3; D uncertain. V lost 3 bases to trimming and J lost 5 bases, with 16 bases between them. Per germline, CDR1 SGHRS and CDR2 YFSETQ. The CDR3 loop spans 15 amino acids. CDR3: CASSSASLSRDTQYF. CDR3 bases: TGCGCCAGCAGCTCCGCCTCCCTCTCCAGAGATACGCAGTATTTT.

This rearrangement joins TRBV5-1 to TRBJ2-7; D is possibly TRBD1 (6 bases). V lost 3 bases and J 6 bases, leaving 16 bases between the germline ends. The CDR3 spans 14 residues. Germline V gene data show CDR1 as SGHRS and CDR2 as YFSETQ. CDR3 coding DNA: TGCGCCAGCAGCTGGACGGACAGCCTATCCGAGCAGTACTTC. Protein product: CASSWTDSLSEQYF.

The J gene is TRBJ1-1, the V gene TRBV6-5; 8 positions match TRBD1. This CDR3 is built from 14 residues. After removal of 6 bases from V and 1 base from J, the junction contained 4 bases not matched to a gene. Germline V CDR1 and CDR2: MNHEY, SVGAGI. CDR3 sequence reads: CASSQTGENTEAFF. The CDR3 nucleotides read TGTGCCAGCAGCCAGACAGGGGAGAACACTGAAGCTTTCTTT.

This sequence joins TRBV7-8 and TRBJ2-7; maybe TRBD2 (7 bases). Germline CDR1 is SGHVS and CDR2 is FQNEAQ. CDR3 size: 15 residues. Trimming cost V 5 bases and J 3 bases, with 17 bases left between them. The CDR3 here is CASSARGGLHYEQYF. Here the CDR3 DNA reads TGTGCCAGCAGCGCGAGGGGGGGGCTTCACTACGAGCAGTACTTC.

CDR3 coding DNA: TGTGCCAGTAGTATCGGGACAGGGAAAAACACCGGGGAGCTGTTTTTT. It codes for CASSIGTGKNTGELFF. The rearrangement joins TRBV19 to TRBJ2-2, with 9 bases matching TRBD1. The CDR3 is 16 amino acids. CDR1 and CDR2 (germline): LNHDA, SQIVND (reference sequence). V lost 3 bases and J lost 2; bases outside the gene matches: 4.